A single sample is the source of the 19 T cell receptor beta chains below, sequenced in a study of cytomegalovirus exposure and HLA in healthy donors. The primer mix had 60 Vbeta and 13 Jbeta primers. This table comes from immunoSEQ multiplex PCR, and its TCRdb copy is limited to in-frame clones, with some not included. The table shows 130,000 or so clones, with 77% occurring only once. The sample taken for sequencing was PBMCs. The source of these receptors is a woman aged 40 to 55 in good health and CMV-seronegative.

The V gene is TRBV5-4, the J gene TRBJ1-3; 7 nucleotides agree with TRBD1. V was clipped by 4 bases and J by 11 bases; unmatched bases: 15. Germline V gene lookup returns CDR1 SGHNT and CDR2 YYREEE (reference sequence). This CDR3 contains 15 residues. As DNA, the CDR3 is TGTGCCAGCAGCCCGGACCTCTCTCCTCAGGGGGCCATATATTTT. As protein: CASSPDLSPQGAIYF.

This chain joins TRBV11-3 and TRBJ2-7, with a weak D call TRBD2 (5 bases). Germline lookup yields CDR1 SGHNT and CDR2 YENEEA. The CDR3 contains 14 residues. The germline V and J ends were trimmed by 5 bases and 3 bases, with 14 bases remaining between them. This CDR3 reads CASSLTDGNYEQYF. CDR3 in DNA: TGTGCCAGCAGCCTCACCGACGGGAACTACGAGCAGTACTTC.

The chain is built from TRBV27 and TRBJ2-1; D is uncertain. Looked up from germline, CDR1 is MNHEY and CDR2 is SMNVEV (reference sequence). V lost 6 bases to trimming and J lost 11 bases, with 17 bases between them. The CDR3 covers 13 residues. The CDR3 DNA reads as TGTGCCAGCAGCCTCCCTGAACAGTCCAAGCAGTTCTTC. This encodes CASSLPEQSKQFF.

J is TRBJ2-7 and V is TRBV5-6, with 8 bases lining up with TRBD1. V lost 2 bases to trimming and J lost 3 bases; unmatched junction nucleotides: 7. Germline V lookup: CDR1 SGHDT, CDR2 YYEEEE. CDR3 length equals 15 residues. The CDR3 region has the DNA TGTGCCAGCAGCTTTATACAGGGGGTTAACTACGAGCAGTACTTC. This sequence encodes CASSFIQGVNYEQYF.

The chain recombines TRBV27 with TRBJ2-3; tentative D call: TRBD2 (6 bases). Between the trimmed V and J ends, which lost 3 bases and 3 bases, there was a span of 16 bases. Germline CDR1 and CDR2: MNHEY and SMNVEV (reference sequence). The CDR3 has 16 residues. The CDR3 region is CASSFLRTAGTDTQYF. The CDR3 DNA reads TGTGCCAGCAGTTTCCTAAGGACGGCGGGAACAGATACGCAGTATTTT.

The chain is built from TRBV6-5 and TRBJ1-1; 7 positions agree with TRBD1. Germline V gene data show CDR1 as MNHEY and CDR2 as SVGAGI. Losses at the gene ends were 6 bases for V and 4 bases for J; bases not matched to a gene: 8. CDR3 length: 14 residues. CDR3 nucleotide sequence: TGTGCCAGCAGCCAGGACAGGTCGAGCACTGAAGCTTTCTTT. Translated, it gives CASSQDRSSTEAFF.

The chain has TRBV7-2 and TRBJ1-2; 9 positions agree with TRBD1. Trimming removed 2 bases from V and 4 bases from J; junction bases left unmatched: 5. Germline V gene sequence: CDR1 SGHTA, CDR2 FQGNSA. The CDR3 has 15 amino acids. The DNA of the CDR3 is TGTGCCAGCAGCTTACAGGACAGGGGATTCTATGGCTACACCTTC. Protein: CASSLQDRGFYGYTF.

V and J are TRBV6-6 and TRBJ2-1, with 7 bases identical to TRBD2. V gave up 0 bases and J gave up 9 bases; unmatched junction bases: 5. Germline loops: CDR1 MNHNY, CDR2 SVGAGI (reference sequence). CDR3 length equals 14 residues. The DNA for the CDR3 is TGTGCCAGCAGTTACTCGACTAGCACCCCTGAGCAGTTCTTC. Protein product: CASSYSTSTPEQFF.

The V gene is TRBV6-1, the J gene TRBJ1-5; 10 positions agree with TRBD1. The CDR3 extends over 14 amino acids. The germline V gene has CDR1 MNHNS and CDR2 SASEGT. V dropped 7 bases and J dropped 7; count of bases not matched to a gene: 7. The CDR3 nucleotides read TGTGCCAGCAAGTGGACAGGGGGAGGCCAGCCCCAGCATTTT. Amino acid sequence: CASKWTGGGQPQHF.

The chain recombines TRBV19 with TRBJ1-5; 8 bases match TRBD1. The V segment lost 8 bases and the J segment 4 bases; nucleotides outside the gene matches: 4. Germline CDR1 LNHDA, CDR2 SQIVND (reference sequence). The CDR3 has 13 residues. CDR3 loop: CASSDRENQPQHF. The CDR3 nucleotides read TGTGCCAGTTCGGACAGGGAGAATCAGCCCCAGCATTTT.

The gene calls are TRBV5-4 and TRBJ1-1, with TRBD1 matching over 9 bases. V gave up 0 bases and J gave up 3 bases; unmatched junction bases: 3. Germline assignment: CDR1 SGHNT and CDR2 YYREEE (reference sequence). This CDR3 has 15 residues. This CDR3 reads CASSLARQGDTEAFF. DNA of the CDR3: TGTGCCAGCAGCTTGGCCCGACAGGGGGACACTGAAGCTTTCTTT.

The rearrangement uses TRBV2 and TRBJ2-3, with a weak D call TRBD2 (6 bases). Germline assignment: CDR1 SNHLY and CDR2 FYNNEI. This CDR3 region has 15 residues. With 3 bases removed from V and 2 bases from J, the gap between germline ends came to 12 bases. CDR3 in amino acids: CASSEFAGPTDTQYF. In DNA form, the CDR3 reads TGTGCCAGCAGTGAGTTTGCGGGGCCCACAGATACGCAGTATTTT.

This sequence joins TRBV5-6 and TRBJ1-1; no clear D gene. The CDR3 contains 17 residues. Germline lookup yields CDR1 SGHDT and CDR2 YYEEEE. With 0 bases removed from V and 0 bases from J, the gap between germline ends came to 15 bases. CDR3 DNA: TGTGCCAGCAGCTTGGCTGATTGGAGAAACATGAACACTGAAGCTTTCTTT. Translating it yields CASSLADWRNMNTEAFF.

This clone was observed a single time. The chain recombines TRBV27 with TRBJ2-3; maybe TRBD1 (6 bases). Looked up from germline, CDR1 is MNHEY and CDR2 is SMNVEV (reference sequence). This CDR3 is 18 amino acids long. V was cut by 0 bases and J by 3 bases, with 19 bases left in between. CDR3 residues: CASSLSEQGRNPTDTQYF. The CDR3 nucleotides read TGTGCCAGCAGTTTATCGGAGCAGGGGCGGAATCCGACAGATACGCAGTATTTT.

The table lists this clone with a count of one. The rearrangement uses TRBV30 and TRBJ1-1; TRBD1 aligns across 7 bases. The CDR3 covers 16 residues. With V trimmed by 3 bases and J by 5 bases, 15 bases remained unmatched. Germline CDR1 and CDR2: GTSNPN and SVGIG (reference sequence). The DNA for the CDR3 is TGTGCCTGGAGGGACCCGGGACAGCTCGGGGAGACTGAAGCTTTCTTT. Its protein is CAWRDPGQLGETEAFF.

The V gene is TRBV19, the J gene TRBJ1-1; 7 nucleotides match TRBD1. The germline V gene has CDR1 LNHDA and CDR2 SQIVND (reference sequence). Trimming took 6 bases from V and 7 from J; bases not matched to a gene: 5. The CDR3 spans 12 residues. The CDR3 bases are TGTGCCAGTAGCACCGACAGGGTTGAAGCTTTCTTT. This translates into CASSTDRVEAFF.

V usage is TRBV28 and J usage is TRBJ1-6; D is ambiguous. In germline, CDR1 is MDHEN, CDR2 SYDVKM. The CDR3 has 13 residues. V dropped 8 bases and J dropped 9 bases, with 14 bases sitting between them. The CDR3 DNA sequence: TGTGCCAGCGGTGGCGGCGGTGCTTCACCCCTCCACTTT. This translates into CASGGGGASPLHF. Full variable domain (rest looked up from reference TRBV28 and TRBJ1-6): DVKVTQSSRYLVKRTGEKVFLECVQDMDHENMFWYRQDPGLGLRLIYFSYDVKMKEKGDIPEGYSVSREKKERFSLILESASTNQTSMYLCASGGGGASPLHFGNGTRLTVT.

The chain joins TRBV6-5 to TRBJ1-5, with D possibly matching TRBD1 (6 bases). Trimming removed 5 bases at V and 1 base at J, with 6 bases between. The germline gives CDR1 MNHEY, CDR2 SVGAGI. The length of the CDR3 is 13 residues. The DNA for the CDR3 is TGTGCCAGCAGTCAGGGGAGCAATCAGCCCCAGCATTTT. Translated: CASSQGSNQPQHF.

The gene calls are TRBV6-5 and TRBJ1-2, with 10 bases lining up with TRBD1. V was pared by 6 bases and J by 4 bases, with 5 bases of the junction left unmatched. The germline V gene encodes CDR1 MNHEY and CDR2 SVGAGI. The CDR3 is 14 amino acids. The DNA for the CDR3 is TGTGCCAGCAGGATCGGGACAGGGGTCTATGGCTACACCTTC. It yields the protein CASRIGTGVYGYTF.